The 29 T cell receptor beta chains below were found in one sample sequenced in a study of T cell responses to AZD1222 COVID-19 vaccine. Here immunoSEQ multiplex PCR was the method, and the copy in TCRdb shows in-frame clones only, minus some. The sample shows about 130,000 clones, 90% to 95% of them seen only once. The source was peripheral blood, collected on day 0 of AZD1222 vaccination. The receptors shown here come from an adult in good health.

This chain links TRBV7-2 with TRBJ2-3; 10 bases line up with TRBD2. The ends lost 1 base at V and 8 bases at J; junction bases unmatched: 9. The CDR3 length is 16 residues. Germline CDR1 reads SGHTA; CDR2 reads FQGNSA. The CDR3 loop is CASSLGTSGKAVTQYF. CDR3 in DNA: TGTGCCAGCAGCTTAGGGACTAGCGGAAAGGCAGTTACGCAGTATTTT.

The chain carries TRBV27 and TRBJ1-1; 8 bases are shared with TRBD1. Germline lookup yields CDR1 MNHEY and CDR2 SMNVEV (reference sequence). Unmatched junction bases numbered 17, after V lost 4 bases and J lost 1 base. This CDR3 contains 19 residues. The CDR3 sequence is CASSSRFNRQGMRNTEAFF. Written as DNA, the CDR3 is TGTGCCAGCAGTTCCCGATTTAATAGACAGGGGATGAGGAACACTGAAGCTTTCTTT.

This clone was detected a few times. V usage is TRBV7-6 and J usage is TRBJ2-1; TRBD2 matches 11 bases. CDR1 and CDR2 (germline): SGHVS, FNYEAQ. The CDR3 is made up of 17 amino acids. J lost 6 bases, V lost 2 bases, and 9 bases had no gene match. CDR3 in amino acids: CASSLKTGTSGINEQFF. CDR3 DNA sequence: TGTGCCAGCAGCTTAAAGACCGGGACTAGCGGCATCAATGAGCAGTTCTTC.

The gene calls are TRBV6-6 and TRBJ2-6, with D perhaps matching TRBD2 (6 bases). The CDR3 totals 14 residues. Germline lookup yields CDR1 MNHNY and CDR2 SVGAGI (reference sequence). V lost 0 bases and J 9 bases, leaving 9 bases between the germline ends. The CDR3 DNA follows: TGTGCCAGCAGTTACTCGGGGACTCTCAACGTCCTGACTTTC. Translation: CASSYSGTLNVLTF.

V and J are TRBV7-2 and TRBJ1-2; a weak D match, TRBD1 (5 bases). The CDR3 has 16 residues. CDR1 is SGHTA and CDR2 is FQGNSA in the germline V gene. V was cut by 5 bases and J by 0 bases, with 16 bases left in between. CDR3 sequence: CASSLDGALSNYGYTF. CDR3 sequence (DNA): TGTGCCAGCAGCCTCGATGGGGCGCTATCTAACTATGGCTACACCTTC.

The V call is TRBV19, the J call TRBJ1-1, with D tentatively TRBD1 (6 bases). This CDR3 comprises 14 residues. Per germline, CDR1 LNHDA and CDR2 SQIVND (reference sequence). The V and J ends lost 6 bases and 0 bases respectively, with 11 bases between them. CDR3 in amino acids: CASSRRGLNTEAFF. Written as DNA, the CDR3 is TGTGCCAGTAGCCGCAGGGGCCTGAACACTGAAGCTTTCTTT.

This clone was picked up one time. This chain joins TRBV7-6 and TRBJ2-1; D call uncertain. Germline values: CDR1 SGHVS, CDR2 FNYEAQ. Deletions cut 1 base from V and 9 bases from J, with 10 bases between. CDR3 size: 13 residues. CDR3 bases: TGTGCCAGCAGCTTAGAACTCACGGGTGAGCAGTTCTTC. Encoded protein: CASSLELTGEQFF.

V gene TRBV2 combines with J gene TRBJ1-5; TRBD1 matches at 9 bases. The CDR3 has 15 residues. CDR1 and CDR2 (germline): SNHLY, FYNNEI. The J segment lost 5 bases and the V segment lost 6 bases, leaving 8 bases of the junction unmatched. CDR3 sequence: CASSPGGQGYQPQHF. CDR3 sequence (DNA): TGTGCCAGCAGCCCGGGGGGACAGGGTTATCAGCCCCAGCATTTT.

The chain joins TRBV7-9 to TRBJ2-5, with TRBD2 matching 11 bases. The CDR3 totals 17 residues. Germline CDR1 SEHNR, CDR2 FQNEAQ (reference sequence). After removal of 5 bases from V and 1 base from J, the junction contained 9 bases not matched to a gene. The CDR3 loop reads CASSRASGRHPQETQYF. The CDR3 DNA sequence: TGTGCCAGCAGCCGAGCTAGCGGGAGGCACCCCCAAGAGACCCAGTACTTC.

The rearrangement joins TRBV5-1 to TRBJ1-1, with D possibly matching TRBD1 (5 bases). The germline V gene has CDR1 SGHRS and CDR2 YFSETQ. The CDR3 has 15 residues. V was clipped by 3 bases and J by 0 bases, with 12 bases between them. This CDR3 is CASSSSTGLNTEAFF. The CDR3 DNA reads TGCGCCAGCAGCTCGAGCACAGGTTTGAACACTGAAGCTTTCTTT.

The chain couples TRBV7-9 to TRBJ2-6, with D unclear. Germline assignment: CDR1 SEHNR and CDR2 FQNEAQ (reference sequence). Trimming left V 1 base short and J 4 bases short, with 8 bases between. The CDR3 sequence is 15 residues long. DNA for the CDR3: TGTGCCAGCAGCTTAGTGGCCAAGGGGGCCAACGTCCTGACTTTC. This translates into CASSLVAKGANVLTF.

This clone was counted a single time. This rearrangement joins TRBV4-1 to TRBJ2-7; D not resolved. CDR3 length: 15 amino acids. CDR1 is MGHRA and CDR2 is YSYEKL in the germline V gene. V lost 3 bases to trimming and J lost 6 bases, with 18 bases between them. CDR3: CASSHAGRPTVEQYF. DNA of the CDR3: TGCGCCAGCAGCCACGCCGGCAGGCCAACTGTCGAGCAGTACTTC.

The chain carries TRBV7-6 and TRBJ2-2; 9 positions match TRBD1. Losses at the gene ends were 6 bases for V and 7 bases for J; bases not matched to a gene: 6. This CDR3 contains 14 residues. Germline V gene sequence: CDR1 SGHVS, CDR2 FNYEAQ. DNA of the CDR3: TGTGCCAGCAGAAAGGACAGGGGTGACGGGGAGCTGTTTTTT. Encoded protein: CASRKDRGDGELFF.

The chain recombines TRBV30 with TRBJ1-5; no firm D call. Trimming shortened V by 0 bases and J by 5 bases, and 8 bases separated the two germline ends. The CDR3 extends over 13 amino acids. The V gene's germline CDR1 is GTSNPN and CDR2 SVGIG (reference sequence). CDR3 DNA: TGTGCCTGGAGTGTACAGCAGGATCAGCCCCAGCATTTT. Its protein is CAWSVQQDQPQHF.

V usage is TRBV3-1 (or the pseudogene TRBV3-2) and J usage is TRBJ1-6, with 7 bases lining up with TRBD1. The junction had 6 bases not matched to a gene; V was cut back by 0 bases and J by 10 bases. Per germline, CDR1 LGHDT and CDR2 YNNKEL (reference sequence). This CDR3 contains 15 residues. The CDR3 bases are TGTGCCAGCAGCCAAGATGGGAGGGGGCGGTCACCCCTCCACTTT. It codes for CASSQDGRGRSPLHF.

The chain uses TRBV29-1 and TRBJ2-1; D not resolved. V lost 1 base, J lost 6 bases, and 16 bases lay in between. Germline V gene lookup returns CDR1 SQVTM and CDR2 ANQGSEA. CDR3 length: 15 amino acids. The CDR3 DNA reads TGCAGCGTTGAAGGCGGCGCTAGACTCATCAATGAGCAGTTCTTC. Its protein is CSVEGGARLINEQFF.

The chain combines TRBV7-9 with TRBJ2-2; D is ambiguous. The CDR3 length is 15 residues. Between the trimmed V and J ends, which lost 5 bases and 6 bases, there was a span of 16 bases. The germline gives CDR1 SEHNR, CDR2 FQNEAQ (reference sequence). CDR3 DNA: TGTGCCAGCAGCCCCCCCGGACCACCGGCCGGGGAGCTGTTTTTT. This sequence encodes CASSPPGPPAGELFF.

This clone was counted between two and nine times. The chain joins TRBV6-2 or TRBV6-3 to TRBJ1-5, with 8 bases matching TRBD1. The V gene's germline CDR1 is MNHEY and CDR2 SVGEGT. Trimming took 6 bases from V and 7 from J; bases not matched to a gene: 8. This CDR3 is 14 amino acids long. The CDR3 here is CASRPTGGGQPQHF. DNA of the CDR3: TGTGCCAGCAGGCCTACAGGGGGGGGACAGCCCCAGCATTTT.

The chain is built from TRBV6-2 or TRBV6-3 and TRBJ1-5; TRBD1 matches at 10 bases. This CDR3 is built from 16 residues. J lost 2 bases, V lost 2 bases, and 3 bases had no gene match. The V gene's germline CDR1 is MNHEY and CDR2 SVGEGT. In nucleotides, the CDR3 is TGTGCCAGCAGTTACGGGGGGACAGGGGGCAATCAGCCCCAGCATTTT. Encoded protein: CASSYGGTGGNQPQHF.

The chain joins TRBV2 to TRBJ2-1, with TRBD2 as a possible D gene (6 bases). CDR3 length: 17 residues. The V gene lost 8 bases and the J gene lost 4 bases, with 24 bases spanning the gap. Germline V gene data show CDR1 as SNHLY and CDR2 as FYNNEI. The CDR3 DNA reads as TGTGCCAGCCCCAAAGGTATCGGGACTCAACTTTACAATGAGCAGTTCTTC. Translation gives CASPKGIGTQLYNEQFF. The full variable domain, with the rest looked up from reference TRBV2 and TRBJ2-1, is EPEVTQTPSHQVTQMGQEVILRCVPISNHLYFYWYRQILGQKVEFLVSFYNNEISEKSEIFDDQFSVERPDGSNFTLKIRSTKLEDSAMYFCASPKGIGTQLYNEQFFGPGTRLTVL.

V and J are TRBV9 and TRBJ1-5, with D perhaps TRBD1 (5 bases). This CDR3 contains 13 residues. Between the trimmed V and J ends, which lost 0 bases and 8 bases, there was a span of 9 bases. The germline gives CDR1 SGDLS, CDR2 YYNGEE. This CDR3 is CASSVGGSEPQHF. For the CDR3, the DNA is TGTGCCAGCAGCGTAGGGGGGTCGGAGCCCCAGCATTTT.

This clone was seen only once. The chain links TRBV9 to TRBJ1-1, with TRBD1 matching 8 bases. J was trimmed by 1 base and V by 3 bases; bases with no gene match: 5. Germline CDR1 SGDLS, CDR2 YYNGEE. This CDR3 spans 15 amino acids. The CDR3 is CASSGTGTGNTEAFF. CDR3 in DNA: TGTGCCAGCAGCGGCACCGGGACAGGGAACACTGAAGCTTTCTTT.

The CDR3 is CASSPSYQGQGNYGYTF. The CDR3 bases are TGTGCCAGCTCACCCTCGTACCAAGGACAGGGAAACTATGGCTACACCTTC. V and J are TRBV18 and TRBJ1-2, with TRBD1 matching 8 bases. J lost 2 bases, V lost 3 bases, and 11 bases had no gene match. Germline values: CDR1 KGHSH, CDR2 LQKENI. The CDR3 loop spans 17 amino acids. The complete variable domain, with remaining parts taken from reference TRBV18 and TRBJ1-2, reads NAGVMQNPRHLVRRRGQEARLRCSPMKGHSHVYWYRQLPEEGLKFMVYLQKENIIDESGMPKERFSAEFPKEGPSILRIQQVVRGDSAAYFCASSPSYQGQGNYGYTFGSGTRLTVV.

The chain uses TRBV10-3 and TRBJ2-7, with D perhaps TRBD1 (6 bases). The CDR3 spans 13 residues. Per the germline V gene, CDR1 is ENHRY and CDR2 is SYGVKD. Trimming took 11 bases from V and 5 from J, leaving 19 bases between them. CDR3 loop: CAVGGRADDEQYF. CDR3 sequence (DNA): TGTGCCGTAGGGGGAAGGGCTGACGACGAGCAGTACTTC.

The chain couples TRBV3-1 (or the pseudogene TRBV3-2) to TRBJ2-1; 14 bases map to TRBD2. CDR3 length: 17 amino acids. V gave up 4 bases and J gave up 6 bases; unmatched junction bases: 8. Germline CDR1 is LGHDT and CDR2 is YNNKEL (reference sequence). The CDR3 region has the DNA TGTGCCAGCAGCCCCCCTTCGACTAGCGGGAGGGCCAATGAGCAGTTCTTC. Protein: CASSPPSTSGRANEQFF.

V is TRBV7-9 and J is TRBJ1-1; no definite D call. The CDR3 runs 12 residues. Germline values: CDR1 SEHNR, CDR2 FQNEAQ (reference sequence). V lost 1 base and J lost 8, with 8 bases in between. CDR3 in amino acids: CASSLVSSEAFF. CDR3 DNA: TGTGCCAGCAGCTTAGTGTCCAGCGAAGCTTTCTTT.

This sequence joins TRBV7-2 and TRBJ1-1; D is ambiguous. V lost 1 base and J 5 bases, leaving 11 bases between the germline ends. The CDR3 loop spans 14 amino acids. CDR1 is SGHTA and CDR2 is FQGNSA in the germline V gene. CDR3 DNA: TGTGCCAGCAGCTTAGGCACCTGGGCAACTGAAGCTTTCTTT. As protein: CASSLGTWATEAFF.

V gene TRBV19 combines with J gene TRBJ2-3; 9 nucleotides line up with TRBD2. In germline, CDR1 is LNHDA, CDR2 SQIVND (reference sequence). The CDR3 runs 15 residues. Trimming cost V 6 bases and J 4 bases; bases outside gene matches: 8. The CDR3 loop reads CASRSVAGASDTQYF. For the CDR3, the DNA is TGTGCCAGTAGATCGGTAGCGGGAGCGTCAGATACGCAGTATTTT.

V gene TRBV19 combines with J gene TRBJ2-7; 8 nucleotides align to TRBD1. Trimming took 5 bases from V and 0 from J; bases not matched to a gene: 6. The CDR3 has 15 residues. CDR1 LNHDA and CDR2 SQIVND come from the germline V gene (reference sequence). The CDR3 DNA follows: TGTGCCAGTAGTCTCGACAGGGGCCTCTCCTACGAGCAGTACTTC. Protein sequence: CASSLDRGLSYEQYF.